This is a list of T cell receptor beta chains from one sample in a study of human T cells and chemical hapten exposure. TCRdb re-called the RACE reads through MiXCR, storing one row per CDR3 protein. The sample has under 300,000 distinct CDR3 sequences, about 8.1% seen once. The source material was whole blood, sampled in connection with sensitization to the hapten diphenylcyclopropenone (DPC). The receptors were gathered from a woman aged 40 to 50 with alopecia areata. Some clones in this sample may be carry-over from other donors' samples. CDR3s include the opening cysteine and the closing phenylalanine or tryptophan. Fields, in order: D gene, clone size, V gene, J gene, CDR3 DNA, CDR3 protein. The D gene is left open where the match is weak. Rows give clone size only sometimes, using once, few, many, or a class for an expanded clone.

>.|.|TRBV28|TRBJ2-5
TGTGCCAGCAGTCTGCTTAGGGGCCAAGAGACCCAGTACTTC
CASSLLRGQETQYF
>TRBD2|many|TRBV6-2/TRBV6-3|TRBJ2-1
TGTGCCAGCAGTTTCGGGACTAGCGGATTCGATGAGCAGTTCTTC
CASSFGTSGFDEQFF
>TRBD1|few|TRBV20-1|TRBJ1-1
TGCAGTGCTAGTGCGGCCTCAGGGGGCAACACTGAAGCTTTCTTT
CSASAASGGNTEAFF
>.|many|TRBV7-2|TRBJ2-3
TGTGCCAGCAGCCCTAGAGGGCGAGGAGATACGCAGTATTTT
CASSPRGRGDTQYF
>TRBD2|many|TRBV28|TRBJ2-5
TGTGCCAGCAGTTACGCCGGGGGGGCCCAAGAGACCCAGTACTTC
CASSYAGGAQETQYF
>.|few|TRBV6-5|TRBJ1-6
TGTGCCAGCACACTGCATCGAGGTAGCTCACCCCTCCACTTT
CASTLHRGSSPLHF
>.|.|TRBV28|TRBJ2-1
TGTGCCAGCAGCCGAACAGGGCTGGATGAGCAGTTCTTC
CASSRTGLDEQFF
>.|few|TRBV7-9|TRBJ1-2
TGTGCCAGCAGCCCAGACCGACCAAACTATGGCTACACCTTC
CASSPDRPNYGYTF
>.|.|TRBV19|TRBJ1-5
TGTGCCAGTAGCCGTGACTGGGGTCAGCCCCAGCATTTT
CASSRDWGQPQHF
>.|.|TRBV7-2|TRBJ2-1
TGTGCCAGCAGCTTATCAAGGGATGATGAGCAGTTCTTC
CASSLSRDDEQFF
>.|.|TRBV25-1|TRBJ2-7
TGTGCCAGCAGTGTGGACGGTTACGAGCAGTACTTC
CASSVDGYEQYF
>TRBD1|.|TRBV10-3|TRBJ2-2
TGTGCCATCAGTCAGGGACAGCTACTCACCGGGGAGCTGTTTTTT
CAISQGQLLTGELFF
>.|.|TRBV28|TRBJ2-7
TGTGCCAGCAGCAGCAAGTACTACGAGCAGTACTTC
CASSSKYYEQYF
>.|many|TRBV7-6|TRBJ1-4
TGTGCCAGCAGCTTAGGGGTCACTAATGAAAAACTGTTTTTT
CASSLGVTNEKLFF
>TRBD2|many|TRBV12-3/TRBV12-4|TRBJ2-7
TGTGCCAGCAGTCGGACTAGCGGGATATCCCACGAGCAGTACTTC
CASSRTSGISHEQYF
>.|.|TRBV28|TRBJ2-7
TGTGCCAGCAGTACCACCCGGTACGAGCAGTACTTC
CASSTTRYEQYF
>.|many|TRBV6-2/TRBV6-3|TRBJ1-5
TGTGCCAGCAGTTACTCGTGGGGTGGCAATCAGCCCCAGCATTTT
CASSYSWGGNQPQHF
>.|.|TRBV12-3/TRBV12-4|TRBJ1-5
TGTGCCAGCAGTTTAGCTAGGGCTGGTCAGCCCCAGCATTTT
CASSLARAGQPQHF
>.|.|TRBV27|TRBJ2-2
TGTGCCAGCAGTTTATCAAGACAGCTAAACACCGGGGAGCTGTTTTTT
CASSLSRQLNTGELFF
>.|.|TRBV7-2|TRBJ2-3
TGTGCCAGCAGCTTAGTCGCCGCCCGGGGCACAGATACGCAGTATTTT
CASSLVAARGTDTQYF
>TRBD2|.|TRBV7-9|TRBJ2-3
TGTGCCAGCAGCTCCGGGACTAGCGGGAGAGAAGCAGATACGCAGTATTTT
CASSSGTSGREADTQYF
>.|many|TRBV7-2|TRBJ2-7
TGTGCCAGCAGCTTAGAAGCCGGAAGCTCCTACGAGCAGTACTTC
CASSLEAGSSYEQYF
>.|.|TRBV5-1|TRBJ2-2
TGCGCCAGCAGCTTGGCCGATGAGACGATATCTTTCGACAGAGACACCGGGGAGCTGTTTTTT
CASSLADETISFDRDTGELFF
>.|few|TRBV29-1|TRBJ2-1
TGCAGCGTTGAAGATGTGGGCAATGAGCAGTTCTTC
CSVEDVGNEQFF
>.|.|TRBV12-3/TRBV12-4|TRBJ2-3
TGTGCCAGCAGTTCCGGCCTTCCCGTGGATACGCAGTATTTT
CASSSGLPVDTQYF
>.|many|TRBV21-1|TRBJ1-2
TGTGCCAGCAGCAAAGCGCGCTGGGGGACGACCTTC
CASSKARWGTTF
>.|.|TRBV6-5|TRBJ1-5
TGTGCCAGCAGGACGGACCGAGATCAGCCCCAGCATTTT
CASRTDRDQPQHF
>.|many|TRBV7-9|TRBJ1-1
TGTGCCAGCAGCGATGGACAGCGGACCTACACTGAAGCTTTCTTT
CASSDGQRTYTEAFF
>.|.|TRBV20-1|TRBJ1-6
TGCAGTGCCTACCCGGCTCGGGGGTATAATTCACCCCTCCACTTT
CSAYPARGYNSPLHF
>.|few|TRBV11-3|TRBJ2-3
TGTGCCAGCAGCCCCCCCCCGAGCGGTGATACGCAGTATTTT
CASSPPPSGDTQYF
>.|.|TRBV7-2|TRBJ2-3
TGTGCCAGCAGCTCTACAGGTTATACGCAGTATTTT
CASSSTGYTQYF
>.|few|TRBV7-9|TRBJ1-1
TGTGCCAGCAGCACCCAACAGGGTGCAGCTTTCTTT
CASSTQQGAAFF
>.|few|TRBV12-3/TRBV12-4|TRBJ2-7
TGTGCCAGCAGTTCCGGGACCCAGGTTTCCGAGCAGTACTTC
CASSSGTQVSEQYF
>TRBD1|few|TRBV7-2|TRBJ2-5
TGTGCCAGCAGCTTAGATCCTAGGGGGCGCGTGACCCAGTACTTC
CASSLDPRGRVTQYF
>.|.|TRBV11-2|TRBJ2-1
TGTGCCAGCAGCTTAGGGGTCAGCCACAATGAGCAGTTCTTC
CASSLGVSHNEQFF
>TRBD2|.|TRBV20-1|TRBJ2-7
TGCAGTGCTAGATTCGGACTAGCGGGGGATTACGAGCAGTACTTC
CSARFGLAGDYEQYF
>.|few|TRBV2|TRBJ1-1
TGTGCCAGCAGTGAATCTGAAGCTTTCTTT
CASSESEAFF